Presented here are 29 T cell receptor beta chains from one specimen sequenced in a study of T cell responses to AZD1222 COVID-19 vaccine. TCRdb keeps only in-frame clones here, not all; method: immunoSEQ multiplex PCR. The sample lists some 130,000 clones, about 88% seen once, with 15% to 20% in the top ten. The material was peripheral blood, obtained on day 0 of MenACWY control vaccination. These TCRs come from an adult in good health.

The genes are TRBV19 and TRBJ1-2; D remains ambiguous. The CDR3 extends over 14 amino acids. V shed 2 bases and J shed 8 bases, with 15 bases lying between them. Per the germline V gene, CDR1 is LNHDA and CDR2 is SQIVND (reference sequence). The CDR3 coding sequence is TGTGCCAGTAGTATACGGCGCCCCTTAGGGGGCTACACCTTC. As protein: CASSIRRPLGGYTF. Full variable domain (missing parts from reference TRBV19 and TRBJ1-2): DGGITQSPKYLFRKEGQNVTLSCEQNLNHDAMYWYRQDPGQGLRLIYYSQIVNDFQKGDIAEGYSVSREKKESFPLTVTSAQKNPTAFYLCASSIRRPLGGYTFGSGTRLTVV.

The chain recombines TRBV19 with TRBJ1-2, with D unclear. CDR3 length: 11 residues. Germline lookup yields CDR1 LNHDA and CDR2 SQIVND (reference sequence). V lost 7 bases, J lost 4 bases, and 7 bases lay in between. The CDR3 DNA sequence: TGTGCCAGTACGGGCGGCTATGGCTACACCTTC. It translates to CASTGGYGYTF. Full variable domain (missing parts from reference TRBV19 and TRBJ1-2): DGGITQSPKYLFRKEGQNVTLSCEQNLNHDAMYWYRQDPGQGLRLIYYSQIVNDFQKGDIAEGYSVSREKKESFPLTVTSAQKNPTAFYLCASTGGYGYTFGSGTRLTVV.

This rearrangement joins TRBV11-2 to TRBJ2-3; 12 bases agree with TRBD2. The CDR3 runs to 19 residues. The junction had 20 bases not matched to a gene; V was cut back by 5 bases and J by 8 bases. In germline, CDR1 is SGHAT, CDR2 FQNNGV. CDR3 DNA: TGTGCCAGCAGCCCCTCGACGGGACTAGCGGGCTCCAGGTCGGTTACGCAGTATTTT. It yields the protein CASSPSTGLAGSRSVTQYF.

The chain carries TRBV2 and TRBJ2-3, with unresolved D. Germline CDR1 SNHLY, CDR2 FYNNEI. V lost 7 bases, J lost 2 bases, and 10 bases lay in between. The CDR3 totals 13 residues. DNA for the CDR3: TGTGCCAGCATTCTTAGGGTCACAGATACGCAGTATTTT. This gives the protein CASILRVTDTQYF.

In DNA, the CDR3 is TGCGCCAGCAGCCAATGGGGGACAGGGAACACTGAAGCTTTCTTT. Residues: CASSQWGTGNTEAFF. The V call is TRBV4-1, the J call TRBJ1-1, with 8 bases fitting TRBD1. Germline values: CDR1 MGHRA, CDR2 YSYEKL. There are 15 residues in the CDR3. V shed 2 bases, J shed 1 base, and the junction held 3 bases outside the gene matches.

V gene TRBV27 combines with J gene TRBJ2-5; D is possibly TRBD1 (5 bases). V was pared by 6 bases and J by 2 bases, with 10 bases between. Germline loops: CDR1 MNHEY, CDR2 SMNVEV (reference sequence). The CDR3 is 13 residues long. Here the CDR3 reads CASRRTQQETQYF. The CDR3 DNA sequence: TGTGCCAGCAGGCGGACACAGCAAGAGACCCAGTACTTC.

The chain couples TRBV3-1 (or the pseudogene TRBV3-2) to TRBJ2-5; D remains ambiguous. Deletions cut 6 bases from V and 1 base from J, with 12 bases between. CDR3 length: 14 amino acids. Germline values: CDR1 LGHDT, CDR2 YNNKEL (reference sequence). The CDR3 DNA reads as TGTGCCAGCAGTCGACGACGGGCCCAAGAGACCCAGTACTTC. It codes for CASSRRRAQETQYF.

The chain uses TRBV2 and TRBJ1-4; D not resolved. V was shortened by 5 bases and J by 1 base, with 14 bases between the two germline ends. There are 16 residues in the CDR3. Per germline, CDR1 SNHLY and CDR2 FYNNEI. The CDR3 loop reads CASSIDSIGTNEKLFF. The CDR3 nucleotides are TGTGCCAGCAGTATAGACTCTATCGGAACTAATGAAAAACTGTTTTTT.

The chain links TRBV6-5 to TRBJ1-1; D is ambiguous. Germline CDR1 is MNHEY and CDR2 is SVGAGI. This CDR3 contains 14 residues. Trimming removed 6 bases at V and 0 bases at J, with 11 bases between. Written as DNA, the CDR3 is TGTGCCAGCAGGCAGGCCCCGATGAACACTGAAGCTTTCTTT. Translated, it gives CASRQAPMNTEAFF.

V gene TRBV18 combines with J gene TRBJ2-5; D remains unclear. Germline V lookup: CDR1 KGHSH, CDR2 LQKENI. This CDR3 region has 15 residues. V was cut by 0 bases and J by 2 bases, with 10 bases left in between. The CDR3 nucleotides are TGTGCCAGCTCACCACCGTCACAGCCACAAGAGACCCAGTACTTC. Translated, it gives CASSPPSQPQETQYF.

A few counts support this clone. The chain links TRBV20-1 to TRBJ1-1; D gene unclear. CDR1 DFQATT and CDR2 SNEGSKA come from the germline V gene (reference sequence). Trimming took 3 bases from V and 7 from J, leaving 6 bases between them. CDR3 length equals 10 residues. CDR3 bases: TGCAGTGCTAGGTTAGGTGAAGCTTTCTTT. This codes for CSARLGEAFF.

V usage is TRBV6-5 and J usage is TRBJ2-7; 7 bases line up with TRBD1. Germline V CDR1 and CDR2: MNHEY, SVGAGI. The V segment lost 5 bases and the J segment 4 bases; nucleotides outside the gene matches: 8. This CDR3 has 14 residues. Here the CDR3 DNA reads TGTGCCAGCAGTCCGAACGCCAGGGGGTACGAGCAGTACTTC. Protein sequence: CASSPNARGYEQYF.

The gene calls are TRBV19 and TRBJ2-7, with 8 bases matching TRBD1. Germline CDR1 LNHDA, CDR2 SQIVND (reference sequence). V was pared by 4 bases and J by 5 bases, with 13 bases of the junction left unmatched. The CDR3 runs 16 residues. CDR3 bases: TGTGCCAGTAGTAAATGGAGCCCAGGGGGCATCCACGAGCAGTACTTC. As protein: CASSKWSPGGIHEQYF.

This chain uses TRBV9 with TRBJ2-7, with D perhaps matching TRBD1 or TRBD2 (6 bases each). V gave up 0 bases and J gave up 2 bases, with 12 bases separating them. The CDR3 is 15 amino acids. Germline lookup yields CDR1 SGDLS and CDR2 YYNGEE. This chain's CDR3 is CASSVGGAPTYEQYF. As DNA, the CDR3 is TGTGCCAGCAGCGTAGGGGGGGCTCCTACCTACGAGCAGTACTTC.

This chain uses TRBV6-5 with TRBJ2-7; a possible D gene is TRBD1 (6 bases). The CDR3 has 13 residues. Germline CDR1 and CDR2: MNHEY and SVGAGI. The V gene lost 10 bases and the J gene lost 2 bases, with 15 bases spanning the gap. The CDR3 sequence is CATTGTYTYEQYF. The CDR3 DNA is TGTGCCACCACAGGGACATACACCTACGAGCAGTACTTC.

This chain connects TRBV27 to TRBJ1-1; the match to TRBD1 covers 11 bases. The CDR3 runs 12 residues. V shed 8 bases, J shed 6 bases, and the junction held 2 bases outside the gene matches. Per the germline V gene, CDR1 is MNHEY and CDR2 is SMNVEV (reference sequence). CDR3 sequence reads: CASRTGGSEAFF. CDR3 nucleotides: TGTGCCAGCCGGACAGGGGGCTCTGAAGCTTTCTTT.

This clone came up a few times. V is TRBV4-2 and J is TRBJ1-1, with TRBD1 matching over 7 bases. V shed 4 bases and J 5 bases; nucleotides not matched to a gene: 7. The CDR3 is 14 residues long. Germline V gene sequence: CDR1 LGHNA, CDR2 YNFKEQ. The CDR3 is CASSRDREVTEAFF. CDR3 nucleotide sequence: TGTGCCAGCAGCCGAGACAGGGAAGTAACTGAAGCTTTCTTT.

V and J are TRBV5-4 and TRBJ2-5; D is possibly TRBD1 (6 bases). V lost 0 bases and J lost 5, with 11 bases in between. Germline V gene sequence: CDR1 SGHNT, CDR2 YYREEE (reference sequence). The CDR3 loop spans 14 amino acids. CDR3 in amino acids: CASSLVGGGETQYF. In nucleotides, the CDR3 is TGTGCCAGCAGCTTGGTTGGGGGCGGGGAGACCCAGTACTTC.

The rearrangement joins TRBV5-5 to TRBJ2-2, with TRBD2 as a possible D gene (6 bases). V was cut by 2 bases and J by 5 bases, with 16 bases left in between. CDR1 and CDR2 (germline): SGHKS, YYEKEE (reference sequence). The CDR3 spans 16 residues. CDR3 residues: CASSFSGEARTGELFF. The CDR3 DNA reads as TGTGCCAGCAGCTTTTCGGGGGAGGCCCGAACCGGGGAGCTGTTTTTT.

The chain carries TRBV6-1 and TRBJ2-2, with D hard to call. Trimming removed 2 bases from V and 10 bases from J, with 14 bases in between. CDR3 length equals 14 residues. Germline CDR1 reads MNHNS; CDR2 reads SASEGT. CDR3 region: CASSERGFLPELFF. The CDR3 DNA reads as TGTGCCAGCAGTGAAAGAGGCTTCCTCCCGGAGCTGTTTTTT.

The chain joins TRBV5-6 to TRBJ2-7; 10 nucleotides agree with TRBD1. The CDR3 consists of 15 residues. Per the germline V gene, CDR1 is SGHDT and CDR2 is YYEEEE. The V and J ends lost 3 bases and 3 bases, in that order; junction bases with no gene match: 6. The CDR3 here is CASSYRQGAFYEQYF. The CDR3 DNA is TGTGCCAGCAGCTATAGACAGGGGGCGTTCTACGAGCAGTACTTC. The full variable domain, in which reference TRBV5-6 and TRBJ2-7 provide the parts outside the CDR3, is DAGVTQSPTHLIKTRGQQVTLRCSPKSGHDTVSWYQQALGQGPQFIFQYYEEEERQRGNFPDRFSGHQFPNYSSELNVNALLLGDSALYLCASSYRQGAFYEQYFGPGTRLTVT.

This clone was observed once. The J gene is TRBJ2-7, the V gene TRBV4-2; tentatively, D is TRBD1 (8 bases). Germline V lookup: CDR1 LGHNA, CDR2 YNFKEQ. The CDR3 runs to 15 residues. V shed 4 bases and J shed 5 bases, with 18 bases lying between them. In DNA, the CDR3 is TGTGCCAGCAGCCTCGGACAGGGAGGGCGGGACGAGCAGTACTTC. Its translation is CASSLGQGGRDEQYF.

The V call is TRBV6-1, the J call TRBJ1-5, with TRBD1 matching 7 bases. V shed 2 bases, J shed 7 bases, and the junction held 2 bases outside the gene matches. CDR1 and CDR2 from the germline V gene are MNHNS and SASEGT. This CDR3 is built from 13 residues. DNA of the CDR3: TGTGCCAGCAGTGAACAGGGGGGCCAGCCCCAGCATTTT. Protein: CASSEQGGQPQHF.

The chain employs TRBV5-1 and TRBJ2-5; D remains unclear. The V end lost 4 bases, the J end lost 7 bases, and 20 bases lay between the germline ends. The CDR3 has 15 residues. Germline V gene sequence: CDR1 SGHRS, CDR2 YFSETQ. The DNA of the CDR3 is TGCGCCAGCAGCCCGGCTTCAGGCCCCGGTAGGACCCAGTACTTC. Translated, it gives CASSPASGPGRTQYF.

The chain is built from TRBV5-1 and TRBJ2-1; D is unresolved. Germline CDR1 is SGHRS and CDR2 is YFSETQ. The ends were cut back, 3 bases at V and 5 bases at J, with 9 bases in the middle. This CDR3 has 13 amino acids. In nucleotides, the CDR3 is TGCGCCAGCAGCTCGCATAACAACAATGAGCAGTTCTTC. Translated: CASSSHNNNEQFF.

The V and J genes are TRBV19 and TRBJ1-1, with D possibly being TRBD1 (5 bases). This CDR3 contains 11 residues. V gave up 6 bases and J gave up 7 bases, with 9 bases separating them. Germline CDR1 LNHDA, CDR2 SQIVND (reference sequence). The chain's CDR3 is CASRLTDEAFF. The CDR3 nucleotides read TGTGCCAGTAGGTTGACAGATGAAGCTTTCTTT.

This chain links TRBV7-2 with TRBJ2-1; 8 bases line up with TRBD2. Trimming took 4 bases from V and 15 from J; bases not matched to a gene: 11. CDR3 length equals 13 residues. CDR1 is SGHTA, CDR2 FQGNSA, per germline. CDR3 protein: CASSWYSGKSPFF. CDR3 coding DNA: TGTGCCAGCAGCTGGTATAGCGGGAAGTCTCCGTTCTTC. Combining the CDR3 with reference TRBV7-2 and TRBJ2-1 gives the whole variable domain GAGVSQSPSNKVTEKGKDVELRCDPISGHTALYWYRQSLGQGLEFLIYFQGNSAPDKSGLPSDRFSAERTGGSVSTLTIQRTQQEDSAVYLCASSWYSGKSPFFGPGTRLTVL.

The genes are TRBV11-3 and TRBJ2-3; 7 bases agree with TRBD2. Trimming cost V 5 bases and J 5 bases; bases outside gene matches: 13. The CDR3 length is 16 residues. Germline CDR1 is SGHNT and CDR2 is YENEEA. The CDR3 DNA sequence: TGTGCCAGCAGCCCTGGCCGGCGGGAGTCGGAAGATACGCAGTATTTT. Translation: CASSPGRRESEDTQYF.

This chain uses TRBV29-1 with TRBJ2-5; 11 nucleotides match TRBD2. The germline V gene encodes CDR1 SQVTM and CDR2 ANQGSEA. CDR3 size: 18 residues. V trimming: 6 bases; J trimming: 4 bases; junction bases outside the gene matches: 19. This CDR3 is CSVGTLVVAGGFGETQYF. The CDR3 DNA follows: TGCAGCGTAGGTACCCTTGTGGTAGCGGGAGGGTTCGGAGAGACCCAGTACTTC. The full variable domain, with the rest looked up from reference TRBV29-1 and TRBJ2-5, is SAVISQKPSRDICQRGTSLTIQCQVDSQVTMMFWYRQQPGQSLTLIATANQGSEATYESGFVIDKFPISRPNLTFSTLTVSNMSPEDSSIYLCSVGTLVVAGGFGETQYFGPGTRLLVL.